The clone carrying this TCR beta chain was recorded at least ten times. Its antigen is not identified. The data belong to a study of T cell repertoires in cytomegalovirus infection. Via MiXCR, TCRdb re-called the reads, giving one row per CDR3 protein. The data contain 300,000 or so distinct CDR3 sequences, 20% to 25% of them singletons. The sequence was collected from a human donor in good health (CMV status not recorded). Some clones in this sample may be carry-over from other donors' samples. This material consisted of cultured PBMCs, taken from culture after CMV antigen stimulation.

The CDR3 spells CASSFGQNQETQYF. In nucleotides, the CDR3 is TGTGCCAGCAGTTTTGGCCAGAACCAAGAGACCCAGTACTTC. This sequence joins TRBV12-3 or TRBV12-4 and TRBJ2-5; D call uncertain. Trimming removed 3 bases at V and 0 bases at J, with 8 bases between. The length of the CDR3 is 14 residues.